Following are 25 T cell receptor beta chains from one sample sequenced in a study of regulatory and conventional T cells in RAG deficiency. Here immunoSEQ multiplex PCR was the method, and the copy in TCRdb shows in-frame clones only, minus some. The sample lists more than 35,000 clones, about 90% occurring once. Blood CD4+ CD25-low CD127-high conventional T cells supplied the genomic DNA template. This sample also belongs to another study, concerning regulatory T cells. That report notes: Amplification used 52 TRBV primers and 13 TRBJ primers.

Sequences were obtained from CD4+ effector T cells sorted from blood. These receptors originate from a human donor in good health.

Here the CDR3 reads CASSFSGSGRAPYNEQFF. The CDR3 coding sequence is TGTGCCAGCAGCTTTAGCGGGAGCGGGAGGGCACCCTACAATGAGCAGTTCTTC. This chain uses TRBV11-3 with TRBJ2-1; 10 positions agree with TRBD2. The CDR3 length is 18 residues. The V segment lost 3 bases and the J segment 2 bases; nucleotides outside the gene matches: 10. Germline lookup yields CDR1 SGHNT and CDR2 YENEEA.

The chain joins TRBV11-2 to TRBJ1-1, with unresolved D. The V end lost 4 bases, the J end lost 6 bases, and 15 bases lay between the germline ends. Germline V gives CDR1 SGHAT, CDR2 FQNNGV. The CDR3 spans 14 residues. In DNA, the CDR3 is TGTGCCAGCAGCTCCCGGTCAATACCACCTGAAGCTTTCTTT. This translates into CASSSRSIPPEAFF.

This clone was counted once. The chain uses TRBV7-9 and TRBJ2-3, with D possibly matching TRBD2 (6 bases). In germline, CDR1 is SEHNR, CDR2 FQNEAQ (reference sequence). V was shortened by 10 bases and J by 0 bases, with 23 bases between the two germline ends. CDR3 size: 17 residues. The CDR3 loop is CAIPRGPLNSSTDTQYF. For the CDR3, the DNA is TGTGCCATCCCGCGGGGACCTCTAAACTCTAGCACAGATACGCAGTATTTT.

CDR3 DNA: TGTGCCAGCAGCAAAAGAAGGAGCTCCTATAATTCACCCCTCCACTTT. As protein: CASSKRRSSYNSPLHF. This chain joins TRBV21-1 and TRBJ1-6. TRBV21-1 is designated a pseudogene. The CDR3 contains 16 residues.

The V and J genes are TRBV28 and TRBJ2-7, with 12 bases lining up with TRBD2. The germline V gene encodes CDR1 MDHEN and CDR2 SYDVKM. The CDR3 totals 17 residues. Trimming at V came to 4 bases and at J to 0 bases, leaving 7 bases not matched to a gene. CDR3 amino acids: CASSSLTSGGLSYEQYF. CDR3 nucleotides: TGTGCCAGCAGTTCCTTGACTAGCGGGGGTCTCTCCTACGAGCAGTACTTC.

V gene TRBV29-1 combines with J gene TRBJ2-2; D possibly corresponds to TRBD2 (6 bases). Between the trimmed V and J ends, which lost 4 bases and 1 base, there was a span of 13 bases. Germline V gene lookup returns CDR1 SQVTM and CDR2 ANQGSEA. CDR3 length equals 15 residues. The CDR3 DNA is TGCAGCGTTGCGTTGGGTAGCGGGAACACCGGGGAGCTGTTTTTT. This sequence encodes CSVALGSGNTGELFF.

This chain connects TRBV13 to TRBJ1-6, with a weak D call TRBD1 (5 bases). This CDR3 has 17 residues. From germline, CDR1 is PRHDT and CDR2 FYEKMQ (reference sequence). Trimming took off 5 bases at V and 4 bases at J, with 18 bases between the two ends. The CDR3 sequence is CASSPRNGGGYNSPLHF. DNA for the CDR3: TGTGCCAGCAGCCCCAGAAACGGGGGGGGTTATAATTCACCCCTCCACTTT.

The chain joins TRBV29-1 to TRBJ2-7, with D perhaps matching TRBD1 (6 bases). Germline lookup yields CDR1 SQVTM and CDR2 ANQGSEA. The CDR3 loop spans 13 amino acids. The V end was cut by 3 bases, the J end by 3 bases, with 12 bases between. In DNA, the CDR3 is TGCAGCGTTGAGGTCCAGGGGCTCTACGAGCAGTACTTC. It is translated as CSVEVQGLYEQYF.

This chain uses TRBV4-1 with TRBJ1-5; perhaps TRBD1 as D (6 bases). V lost 0 bases, J lost 7 bases, and 7 bases lay in between. CDR3 size: 13 residues. CDR1 and CDR2 (germline): MGHRA, YSYEKL. The CDR3 is CASSQERGQPQHF. The CDR3, as DNA: TGCGCCAGCAGCCAAGAGAGGGGGCAGCCCCAGCATTTT.

The chain carries TRBV2 and TRBJ1-2; unclear D gene. Germline V gene sequence: CDR1 SNHLY, CDR2 FYNNEI. The CDR3 spans 13 residues. V was pared by 3 bases and J by 1 base, with 6 bases between. In DNA form, the CDR3 reads TGTGCCAGCAGTGAGGAGTTTAACTATGGCTACACCTTC. Its protein product is CASSEEFNYGYTF.

This chain joins TRBV11-2 and TRBJ2-1; D call uncertain. The CDR3 contains 15 residues. Looked up from germline, CDR1 is SGHAT and CDR2 is FQNNGV. V was cut by 4 bases and J by 6 bases, with 16 bases left in between. CDR3 sequence: CASSWAVTVPNEQFF. The CDR3 nucleotides are TGTGCCAGCAGCTGGGCTGTCACTGTCCCCAATGAGCAGTTCTTC. The complete variable domain, with remaining parts taken from reference TRBV11-2 and TRBJ2-1, reads EAGVAQSPRYKIIEKRQSVAFWCNPISGHATLYWYQQILGQGPKLLIQFQNNGVVDDSQLPKDRFSAERLKGVDSTLKIQPAKLEDSAVYLCASSWAVTVPNEQFFGPGTRLTVL.

The sample holds a few counts of this clone. V gene TRBV6-1 combines with J gene TRBJ2-7; D may be TRBD2 (5 bases). Trimming pared 2 bases from V and 4 bases from J, leaving 15 bases between. The CDR3 is made up of 15 amino acids. CDR1 MNHNS and CDR2 SASEGT come from the germline V gene. CDR3 region: CASSELAGRLYEQYF. DNA for the CDR3: TGTGCCAGCAGTGAATTGGCGGGTAGGTTGTACGAGCAGTACTTC.

The chain combines TRBV5-1 with TRBJ2-3; 7 bases align to TRBD1. This CDR3 spans 14 amino acids. V lost 4 bases, J lost 2 bases, and 4 bases stayed unmatched. Per germline, CDR1 SGHRS and CDR2 YFSETQ. The CDR3 here is CASSMGQPTDTQYF. The DNA for the CDR3 is TGCGCCAGCAGCATGGGACAGCCCACAGATACGCAGTATTTT. Drawing the rest from reference TRBV5-1 and TRBJ2-3, the complete variable domain is KAGVTQTPRYLIKTRGQQVTLSCSPISGHRSVSWYQQTPGQGLQFLFEYFSETQRNKGNFPGRFSGRQFSNSRSEMNVSTLELGDSALYLCASSMGQPTDTQYFGPGTRLTVL.

The chain has TRBV11-2 and TRBJ1-3; D unresolved. The V end was cut by 3 bases, the J end by 0 bases, with 6 bases between. Germline V gene data show CDR1 as SGHAT and CDR2 as FQNNGV. The CDR3 has 14 residues. This CDR3 is CASSFQNSGNTIYF. The CDR3 region has the DNA TGTGCCAGCAGCTTTCAGAACTCTGGAAACACCATATATTTT.

CDR3 DNA: TGCGCCAGCAGCTTGATTGGGACACCTAAGACCTACAATGAGCAGTTCTTC. Protein sequence: CASSLIGTPKTYNEQFF. The chain carries TRBV5-1 and TRBJ2-1; a weak D match, TRBD1 (6 bases). V lost 1 base, J lost 2 bases, and 16 bases lay in between. Germline V gene sequence: CDR1 SGHRS, CDR2 YFSETQ. The CDR3 is made up of 17 amino acids.

The chain recombines TRBV7-9 with TRBJ1-2; 8 bases are shared with TRBD1. Germline V gives CDR1 SEHNR, CDR2 FQNEAQ (reference sequence). Trimming at V came to 3 bases and at J to 2 bases, leaving 2 bases not matched to a gene. The CDR3 is 14 amino acids. This CDR3 reads CASSFGDRNYGYTF. CDR3 in DNA: TGTGCCAGCAGCTTCGGGGACAGGAACTATGGCTACACCTTC.

This chain connects TRBV4-2 to TRBJ1-6; D gene ambiguous. The length of the CDR3 is 17 residues. In germline, CDR1 is LGHNA, CDR2 YNFKEQ. Trimming removed 5 bases at V and 7 bases at J, with 21 bases between. CDR3 loop: CASSSLAHPIGNSPLHF. The CDR3 DNA sequence: TGTGCCAGCAGCTCCTTAGCGCATCCAATAGGCAATTCACCCCTCCACTTT.

This clone was detected only once. V gene TRBV11-3 combines with J gene TRBJ2-3; D possibly uses TRBD1 or TRBD2 (5 bases each). From germline, CDR1 is SGHNT and CDR2 YENEEA. This CDR3 contains 15 residues. Trimming stripped 1 base from V and 5 bases from J, with 13 bases between. The CDR3 DNA reads as TGTGCCAGCAGCTTAGCGATCGGTGGGGGAGATACGCAGTATTTT. Residues: CASSLAIGGGDTQYF.

This rearrangement joins TRBV5-1 to TRBJ2-5; 8 positions agree with TRBD1. CDR3 length: 13 amino acids. V trimming: 7 bases; J trimming: 4 bases; junction bases outside the gene matches: 6. Germline loops: CDR1 SGHRS, CDR2 YFSETQ. The DNA of the CDR3 is TGCGCCAGCGACCCAGGGGGCGGAGAGACCCAGTACTTC. Translated: CASDPGGGETQYF.

V usage is TRBV18 and J usage is TRBJ1-1, with D hard to call. CDR3 length: 15 residues. Between the trimmed V and J ends, which lost 0 bases and 1 base, there was a span of 9 bases. Per germline, CDR1 KGHSH and CDR2 LQKENI. The CDR3 DNA follows: TGTGCCAGCTCACCACCGGCGGCCGCGAACACTGAAGCTTTCTTT. Encoded protein: CASSPPAAANTEAFF.

The genes are TRBV7-3 and TRBJ1-1; maybe TRBD1 (5 bases). Trimming left V 2 bases short and J 8 bases short, with 15 bases between. CDR1 SGHTA and CDR2 FQGTGA come from the germline V gene. The CDR3 consists of 14 residues. The CDR3 loop is CASSLSGNSLEAFF. The CDR3 DNA follows: TGTGCCAGCAGCTTATCAGGGAACTCTCTAGAAGCTTTCTTT.

The chain has TRBV19 and TRBJ1-5; maybe TRBD1 (5 bases). Trimming took off 6 bases at V and 2 bases at J, with 8 bases between the two ends. From germline, CDR1 is LNHDA and CDR2 SQIVND (reference sequence). This CDR3 has 13 residues. Written as DNA, the CDR3 is TGTGCCAGTAGCCAGACAGGCAATCAGCCCCAGCATTTT. This encodes CASSQTGNQPQHF.

This rearrangement joins TRBV11-3 to TRBJ2-3; D gene ambiguous. Trimming pared 2 bases from V and 2 bases from J, leaving 14 bases between. CDR1 SGHNT and CDR2 YENEEA come from the germline V gene. The CDR3 sequence is 16 residues long. The CDR3 region is CASSLQSRRLTDTQYF. CDR3 nucleotide sequence: TGTGCCAGCAGCTTACAGTCGCGGAGACTCACAGATACGCAGTATTTT.

The chain links TRBV27 to TRBJ1-5; no clear D gene. CDR1 and CDR2 (germline): MNHEY, SMNVEV (reference sequence). Trimming took 2 bases from V and 14 from J, leaving 13 bases between them. The CDR3 contains 12 residues. This chain's CDR3 is CASSLGPGPKHF. The DNA of the CDR3 is TGTGCCAGCAGTTTAGGCCCAGGTCCAAAGCATTTT.

V gene TRBV2 combines with J gene TRBJ2-3, with a tentative D call TRBD2 (7 bases). Trimming removed 4 bases from V and 9 bases from J, with 14 bases in between. Looked up from germline, CDR1 is SNHLY and CDR2 is FYNNEI. The length of the CDR3 is 13 residues. DNA for the CDR3: TGTGCCAGCAGTGGAGGGGAGGGGGGGACGCAGTATTTT. Its protein is CASSGGEGGTQYF.